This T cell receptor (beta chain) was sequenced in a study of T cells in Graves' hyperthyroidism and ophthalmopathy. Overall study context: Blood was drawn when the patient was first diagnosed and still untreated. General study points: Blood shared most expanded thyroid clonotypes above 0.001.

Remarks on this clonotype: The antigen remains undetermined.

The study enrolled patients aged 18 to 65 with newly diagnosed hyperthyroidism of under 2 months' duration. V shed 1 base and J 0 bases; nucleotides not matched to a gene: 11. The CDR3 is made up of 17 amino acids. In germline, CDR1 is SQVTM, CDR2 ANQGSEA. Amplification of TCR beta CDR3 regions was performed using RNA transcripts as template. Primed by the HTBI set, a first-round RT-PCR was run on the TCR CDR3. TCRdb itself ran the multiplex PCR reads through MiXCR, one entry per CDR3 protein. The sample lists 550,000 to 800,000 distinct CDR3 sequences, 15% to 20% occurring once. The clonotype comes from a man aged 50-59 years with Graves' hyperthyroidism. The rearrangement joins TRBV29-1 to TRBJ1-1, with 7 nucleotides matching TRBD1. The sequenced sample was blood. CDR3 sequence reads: CSVEAEGQRKMNTEAFF. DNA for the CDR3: TGCAGCGTTGAAGCTGAGGGACAGAGAAAAATGAACACTGAAGCTTTCTTT.